This TCR beta chain appears in the sequencing data of a study of blood T cell repertoires in COVID-19. Across the whole study: Samples came from the United States, Italy and Spain, spanning acute and convalescent COVID-19.

CDR3 length: 11 residues. The V and J ends lost 4 bases and 4 bases respectively, with 7 bases between them. CDR1 DFQATT and CDR2 SNEGSKA come from the germline V gene (reference sequence). Turning to this clone: This CDR3 is also generated by other DNA sequences in the sample.

Donors of Cohort 3 who recovered were those that had two negative PCRs, clearance, or symptom resolution. Data came from immunoSEQ multiplex PCR; TCRdb stores just in-frame clones and leaves some out. Here the sample spans about 200,000 clones, 85% being singletons. The V and J genes are TRBV20-1 and TRBJ1-1; D is unresolved. The sequence was obtained from a man in his forties who had recovered from COVID-19. Sequences were obtained from PBMCs or T cells enriched from blood (not recorded which). CDR3: CSATGGTEAFF. CDR3 coding DNA: TGCAGTGCTACCGGTGGCACTGAAGCTTTCTTT.